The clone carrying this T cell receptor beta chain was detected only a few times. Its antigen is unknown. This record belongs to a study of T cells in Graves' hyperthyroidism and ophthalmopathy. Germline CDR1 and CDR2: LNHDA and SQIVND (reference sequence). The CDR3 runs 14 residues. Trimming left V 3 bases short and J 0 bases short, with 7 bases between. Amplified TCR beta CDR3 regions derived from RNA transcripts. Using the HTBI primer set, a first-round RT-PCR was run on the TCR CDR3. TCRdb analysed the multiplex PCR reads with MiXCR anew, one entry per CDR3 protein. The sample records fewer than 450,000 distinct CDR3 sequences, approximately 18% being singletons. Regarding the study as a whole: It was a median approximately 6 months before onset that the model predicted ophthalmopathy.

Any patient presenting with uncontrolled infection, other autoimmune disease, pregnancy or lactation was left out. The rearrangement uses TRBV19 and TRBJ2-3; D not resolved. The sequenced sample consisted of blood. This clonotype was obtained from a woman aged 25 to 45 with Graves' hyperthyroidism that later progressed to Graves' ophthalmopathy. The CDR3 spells CASSIQSSTDTQYF. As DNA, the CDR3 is TGTGCCAGTAGTATTCAATCCAGCACAGATACGCAGTATTTT.